Below, 24 T cell receptor beta chains from the same sample are listed, as sequenced in a study of CD8+ T cells in alopecia areata (dated by TCRdb to 2016 to 2019). The library was prepared using the immunoSEQ multiplex PCR assay. RNA was extracted from all samples and reverse transcribed into cDNA, which served as template for TCR sequencing. The clones in this table, taken by TCRdb from immuneACCESS, are in-frame only. Not every clone is retained; where verified, under half of the shortfall comes from an unresolved V gene, and the cause of the rest is unknown. The sample records about 190,000 clones, 50% to 60% of which are singletons. The biggest ten clones account for about 0.69% of the sample. What this sample's time point label stands for: around 4 weeks on oral tofacitinib. This specimen's treatment or condition label, interpreted: oral pan-JAK inhibitor, 5-10 mg twice daily. Sequencing used CD4+ T cells sorted from blood, obtained at week 4, from a patient treated with tofacitinib. Source of these receptors: a human donor with alopecia areata.

This sequence joins TRBV4-3 and TRBJ2-1; D not certain. Per germline, CDR1 LGHNA and CDR2 YSLEER. V lost 4 bases to trimming and J lost 6 bases, with 13 bases between them. The CDR3 loop spans 14 amino acids. The CDR3 DNA reads as TGCGCCAGCAGCCCCCTAATGGCGTCCAATGAGCAGTTCTTC. This gives the protein CASSPLMASNEQFF.

Note on this clone: Other DNA sequences from this sample encode an identical CDR3 as well. This rearrangement joins TRBV29-1 to TRBJ2-1, with D uncertain. The CDR3 extends over 11 amino acids. CDR1 and CDR2 from the germline V gene are SQVTM and ANQGSEA. With 6 bases removed from V and 4 bases from J, the gap between germline ends came to 7 bases. CDR3 sequence: CSVSGYNEQFF. CDR3 coding DNA: TGCAGCGTCTCTGGATACAATGAGCAGTTCTTC.

The rearrangement links TRBV18 to TRBJ1-1, with 7 bases matching TRBD1. V lost 2 bases and J lost 5; bases outside the gene matches: 2. CDR3 size: 13 residues. Germline CDR1 KGHSH, CDR2 LQKENI. CDR3 loop: CASSPRQGTEAFF. The CDR3 region has the DNA TGTGCCAGCTCACCAAGACAGGGAACTGAAGCTTTCTTT.

V usage is TRBV27 and J usage is TRBJ2-2; TRBD2 might be the D (6 bases). This CDR3 is built from 16 residues. Trimming stripped 4 bases from V and 0 bases from J, with 12 bases between. Germline CDR1 MNHEY, CDR2 SMNVEV (reference sequence). In nucleotides, the CDR3 is TGTGCCAGCAGTTCAAGGGGACTCTCGAACACCGGGGAGCTGTTTTTT. This sequence encodes CASSSRGLSNTGELFF.

This clone was found a few times. The CDR3 DNA follows: TGCGCCAGCAGCCAAGCCAACAGGGGTTACGAGCAGTACTTC. It is translated as CASSQANRGYEQYF. V is TRBV4-1 and J is TRBJ2-7; 7 nucleotides line up with TRBD1. Germline trimming cut 1 base from V and 4 bases from J; bases unmatched to any gene: 4. Germline V CDR1 and CDR2: MGHRA, YSYEKL. This CDR3 region has 14 residues.

This chain connects TRBV10-3 to TRBJ1-5, with 10 nucleotides matching TRBD1. V dropped 8 bases and J dropped 6; count of bases not matched to a gene: 7. This CDR3 comprises 14 residues. Germline V gene lookup returns CDR1 ENHRY and CDR2 SYGVKD. The CDR3 region has the DNA TGTGCCATCCGAGGGACAGGGGCTGGTCAGCCCCAGCATTTT. Amino acids: CAIRGTGAGQPQHF.

The gene calls are TRBV2 and TRBJ1-1; D remains ambiguous. Germline V gene data show CDR1 as SNHLY and CDR2 as FYNNEI. V was trimmed by 5 bases and J by 3 bases, leaving 4 bases between them. This CDR3 has 11 amino acids. The CDR3 nucleotides read TGTGCCAGCAGTTTTTACACTGAAGCTTTCTTT. Amino acids: CASSFYTEAFF.

The genes are TRBV2 and TRBJ2-7; D perhaps matches TRBD2 (5 bases). The CDR3 is made up of 15 amino acids. Trimming removed 6 bases from V and 6 bases from J, with 21 bases in between. Germline assignment: CDR1 SNHLY and CDR2 FYNNEI. The CDR3 loop is CASSLGRRSESEQYF. Here the CDR3 DNA reads TGTGCCAGCAGCCTGGGGAGACGCTCAGAGTCCGAGCAGTACTTC.

This clone was counted a few times. The chain is built from TRBV29-1 and TRBJ2-3; TRBD2 agrees at 13 bases. The CDR3 length is 15 residues. Germline trimming cut 4 bases from V and 1 base from J; bases unmatched to any gene: 2. The germline V gene has CDR1 SQVTM and CDR2 ANQGSEA. CDR3 region: CSVGGLAGRTDTQYF. CDR3 bases: TGCAGCGTTGGGGGACTAGCGGGGCGCACAGATACGCAGTATTTT.

The chain links TRBV5-1 to TRBJ2-5, with a tentative D call TRBD2 (6 bases). CDR1 and CDR2 (germline): SGHRS, YFSETQ. Trimming removed 0 bases at V and 7 bases at J, with 10 bases between. The CDR3 is made up of 13 amino acids. The CDR3 sequence: CASSLEVSGTQYF. Here the CDR3 DNA reads TGCGCCAGCAGCTTGGAGGTTAGCGGGACCCAGTACTTC.

This chain connects TRBV9 to TRBJ2-1; D may match TRBD1 or TRBD2 (5 bases each). Trimming left V 6 bases short and J 0 bases short, with 10 bases between. The CDR3 totals 14 residues. Germline CDR1 and CDR2: SGDLS and YYNGEE. CDR3 loop: CASTGTSSYNEQFF. The CDR3 DNA is TGTGCCAGCACCGGGACGTCCTCCTACAATGAGCAGTTCTTC.

This clone came up a few times. This rearrangement joins TRBV30 to TRBJ2-5; TRBD2 matches 8 bases. The V segment lost 4 bases and the J segment 1 base; nucleotides outside the gene matches: 8. CDR1 is GTSNPN, CDR2 SVGIG, per germline (reference sequence). The CDR3 loop spans 15 amino acids. DNA of the CDR3: TGTGCCTGGATTCCGTATAGCGGGACCCAAGAGACCCAGTACTTC. It is translated as CAWIPYSGTQETQYF.

This clone has more than one count but fewer than ten. J is TRBJ2-5 and V is TRBV29-1; D call uncertain. Germline-derived CDR1 and CDR2 are SQVTM and ANQGSEA. Trimming pared 5 bases from V and 4 bases from J, leaving 11 bases between. The CDR3 length is 12 residues. CDR3 region: CSVRVAGETQYF. In DNA form, the CDR3 reads TGCAGCGTTCGAGTGGCTGGAGAGACCCAGTACTTC. The entire variable domain, with the rest obtained from reference TRBV29-1 and TRBJ2-5, is as follows: SAVISQKPSRDICQRGTSLTIQCQVDSQVTMMFWYRQQPGQSLTLIATANQGSEATYESGFVIDKFPISRPNLTFSTLTVSNMSPEDSSIYLCSVRVAGETQYFGPGTRLLVL.

V is TRBV4-3 and J is TRBJ2-3, with 8 nucleotides matching TRBD2. V dropped 1 base and J dropped 4; count of bases not matched to a gene: 4. CDR1 and CDR2 (germline): LGHNA, YSLEER. The CDR3 extends over 15 amino acids. This chain's CDR3 is CASSQAGGPPDTQYF. The DNA for the CDR3 is TGCGCCAGCAGCCAAGCGGGAGGGCCCCCAGATACGCAGTATTTT.

The genes are TRBV29-1 and TRBJ2-7; 10 nucleotides line up with TRBD1. Germline CDR1 reads SQVTM; CDR2 reads ANQGSEA. J gave up 4 bases and V 2 bases, and 8 bases lay outside the gene matches. The length of the CDR3 is 15 residues. This chain's CDR3 is CSVEKGTGVFYEQYF. CDR3 coding DNA: TGCAGCGTTGAAAAGGGGACAGGGGTCTTTTACGAGCAGTACTTC.

The chain recombines TRBV28 with TRBJ1-2, with D unresolved. Trimming took 2 bases from V and 8 from J, leaving 9 bases between them. The CDR3 totals 12 residues. Per germline, CDR1 MDHEN and CDR2 SYDVKM. The CDR3 nucleotides read TGTGCCAGCAGTTTAAGGATACACGGCTACACCTTC. Translating it yields CASSLRIHGYTF.

The chain links TRBV29-1 to TRBJ2-5; 7 bases agree with TRBD2. Germline V gene sequence: CDR1 SQVTM, CDR2 ANQGSEA. CDR3 length: 15 residues. The junction had 9 bases not matched to a gene; V was cut back by 1 base and J by 4 bases. CDR3 sequence: CSVEGFWEGPETQYF. The CDR3 coding sequence is TGCAGCGTTGAAGGGTTTTGGGAGGGCCCAGAGACCCAGTACTTC.

This sequence joins TRBV7-9 and TRBJ1-5; D is unclear. V was shortened by 3 bases and J by 0 bases, with 12 bases between the two germline ends. Germline V gives CDR1 SEHNR, CDR2 FQNEAQ (reference sequence). The CDR3 consists of 16 residues. DNA for the CDR3: TGTGCCAGCAGCTTTGGCACACCTTATAGCAATCAGCCCCAGCATTTT. It yields the protein CASSFGTPYSNQPQHF.

This rearrangement joins TRBV4-1 to TRBJ2-4; 7 bases are shared with TRBD2. Germline assignment: CDR1 MGHRA and CDR2 YSYEKL. V was pared by 0 bases and J by 8 bases, with 4 bases of the junction left unmatched. This CDR3 is built from 14 residues. The CDR3 DNA reads as TGCGCCAGCAGCCAAGATGGGAGGGTTGACATTCAGTACTTC. Translated, it gives CASSQDGRVDIQYF.

A note on this clone: Relative to the germline gene, one junction end is altered; a read error may explain this. CDR3 DNA sequence: TGCACCGTTAGCGGGGGTAGCACAGATACGCAGTATTTT. Translated: CTVSGGSTDTQYF. The chain employs TRBV29-1 and TRBJ2-3; 9 nucleotides line up with TRBD2. The CDR3 has 13 amino acids. CDR1 is SQVTM and CDR2 is ANQGSEA in the germline V gene.

This chain uses TRBV7-9 with TRBJ2-5; the D is unclear. This CDR3 spans 15 amino acids. V lost 5 bases and J lost 5, with 18 bases in between. Germline lookup yields CDR1 SEHNR and CDR2 FQNEAQ (reference sequence). In DNA form, the CDR3 reads TGTGCCAGCAGCACTCACAGACGGAGACCGGAGACCCAGTACTTC. Protein product: CASSTHRRRPETQYF.

The chain links TRBV28 to TRBJ1-5; D might be TRBD1 (5 bases). V was shortened by 6 bases and J by 9 bases, with 9 bases between the two germline ends. Germline CDR1 reads MDHEN; CDR2 reads SYDVKM. The CDR3 consists of 11 residues. CDR3 in amino acids: CASSRRGPQHF. The CDR3 coding sequence is TGTGCCAGCAGCCGAAGGGGGCCCCAGCATTTT.

In DNA, the CDR3 is TGTGCCAGCAGGGCGGATAGCAATCAGCCCCAGCATTTT. Translating gives CASRADSNQPQHF. The chain uses TRBV7-2 and TRBJ1-5; D is unclear. V was cut by 6 bases and J by 0 bases, with 6 bases left in between. In germline, CDR1 is SGHTA, CDR2 FQGNSA. CDR3 size: 13 residues.

This rearrangement joins TRBV2 to TRBJ2-2; 9 bases map to TRBD1. The germline CDR1 and CDR2 sequences are SNHLY and FYNNEI. The CDR3 runs to 15 residues. The junction had 11 bases not matched to a gene; V was cut back by 8 bases and J by 7 bases. The CDR3 DNA reads TGTGCCAGCGGGGTACCGACAGGGGGGATCGGGGAGCTGTTTTTT. As protein: CASGVPTGGIGELFF.